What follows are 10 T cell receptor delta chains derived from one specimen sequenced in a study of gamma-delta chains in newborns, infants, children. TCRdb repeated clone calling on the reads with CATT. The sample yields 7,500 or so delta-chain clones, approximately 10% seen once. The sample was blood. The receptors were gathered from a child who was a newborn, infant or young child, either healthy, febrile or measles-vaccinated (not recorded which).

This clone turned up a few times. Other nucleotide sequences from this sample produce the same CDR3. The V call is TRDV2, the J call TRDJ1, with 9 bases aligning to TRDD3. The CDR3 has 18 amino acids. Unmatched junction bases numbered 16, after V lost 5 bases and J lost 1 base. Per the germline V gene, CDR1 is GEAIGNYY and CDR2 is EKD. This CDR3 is CACVPVGGYVESTDKLIF. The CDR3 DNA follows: TGTGCCTGTGTGCCCGTTGGGGGATATGTCGAAAGCACCGATAAACTCATCTTT.

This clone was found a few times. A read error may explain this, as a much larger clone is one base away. CDR3 nucleotides: TGTGCCTGTGACACCGTGGGGCCCCAATTGTGCACCGATAAACTCATCTTT. Protein product: CACDTVGPQLCTDKLIF. The V and J genes are TRDV2 and TRDJ1; TRDD3 is a possible D gene (5 bases). V lost 0 bases and J 1 base, leaving 17 bases between the germline ends. This CDR3 has 17 residues. CDR1 and CDR2 (germline): GEAIGNYY, EKD.

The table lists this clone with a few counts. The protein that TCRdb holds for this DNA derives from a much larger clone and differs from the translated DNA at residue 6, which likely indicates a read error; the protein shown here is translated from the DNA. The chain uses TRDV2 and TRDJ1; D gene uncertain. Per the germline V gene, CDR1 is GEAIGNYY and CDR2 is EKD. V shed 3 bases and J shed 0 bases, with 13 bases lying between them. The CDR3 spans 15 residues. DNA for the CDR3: TGTGCCTGTGACCTCACAGCCCCCTACACCGATAAACTCATCTTT. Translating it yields CACDLTAPYTDKLIF.

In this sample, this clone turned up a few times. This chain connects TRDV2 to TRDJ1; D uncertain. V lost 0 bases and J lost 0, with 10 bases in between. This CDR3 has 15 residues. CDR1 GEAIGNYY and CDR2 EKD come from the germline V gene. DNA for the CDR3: TGTGCCTGTGACACCTACCCTAAGTACACCGATAAACTCATCTTT. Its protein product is CACDTYPKYTDKLIF.

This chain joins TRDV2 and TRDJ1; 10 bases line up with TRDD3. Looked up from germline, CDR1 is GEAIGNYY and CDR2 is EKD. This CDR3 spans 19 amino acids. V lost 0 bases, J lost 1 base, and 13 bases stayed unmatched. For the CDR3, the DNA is TGTGCCTGTGACACCCTACAACTGGGGGATGGAGGAGGCACCGATAAACTCATCTTT. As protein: CACDTLQLGDGGGTDKLIF.

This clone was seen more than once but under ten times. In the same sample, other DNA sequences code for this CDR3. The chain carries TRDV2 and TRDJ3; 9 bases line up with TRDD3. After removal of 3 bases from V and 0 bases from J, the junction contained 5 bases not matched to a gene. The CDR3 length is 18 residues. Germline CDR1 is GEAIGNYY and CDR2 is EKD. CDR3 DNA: TGTGCCTGTGACGGATTGGGGGATAGCTCCTGGGACACCCGACAGATGTTTTTC. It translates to CACDGLGDSSWDTRQMFF.

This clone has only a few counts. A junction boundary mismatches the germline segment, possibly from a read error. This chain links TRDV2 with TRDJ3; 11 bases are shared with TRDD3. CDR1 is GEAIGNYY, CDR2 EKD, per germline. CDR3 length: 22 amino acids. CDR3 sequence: CACDTVGVGGYDIAWGTRQMFF. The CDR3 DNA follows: TGTGCCTGTGACACCGTTGGGGTTGGGGGATACGATATCGCCTGGGGCACCCGACAGATGTTTTTC.

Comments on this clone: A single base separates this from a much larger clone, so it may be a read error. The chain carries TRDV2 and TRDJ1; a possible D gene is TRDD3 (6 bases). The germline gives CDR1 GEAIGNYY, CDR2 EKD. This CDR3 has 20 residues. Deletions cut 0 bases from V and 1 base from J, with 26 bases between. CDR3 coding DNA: TGTGCCTGTGACACCGTTCGTTCCTGCGTTCTACTGGGAGCCACCGATAAACTCATCTTT. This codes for CACDTVRSCVLLGATDKLIF.

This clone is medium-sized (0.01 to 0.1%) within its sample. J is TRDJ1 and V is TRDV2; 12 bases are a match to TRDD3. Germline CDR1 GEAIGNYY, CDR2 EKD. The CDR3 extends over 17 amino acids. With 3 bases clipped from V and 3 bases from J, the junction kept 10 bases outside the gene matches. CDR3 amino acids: CACDGVLGDTQADKLIF. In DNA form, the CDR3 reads TGTGCCTGTGACGGTGTACTGGGGGATACACAGGCCGATAAACTCATCTTT.

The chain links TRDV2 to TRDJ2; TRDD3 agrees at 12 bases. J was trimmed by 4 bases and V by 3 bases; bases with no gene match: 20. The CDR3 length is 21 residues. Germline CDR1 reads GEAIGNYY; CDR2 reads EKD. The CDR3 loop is CACDAILGDTWVRRPTAQLFF. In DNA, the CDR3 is TGTGCCTGTGACGCTATACTGGGGGATACATGGGTAAGACGCCCGACAGCACAACTCTTCTTT.